This entry lists 14 T cell receptor beta chains sequenced from one sample in a study of blood T cell repertoires in COVID-19 (dated by TCRdb to 2018 to 2021). Library creation used the immunoSEQ multiplex PCR assay. Entries here come from immuneACCESS through TCRdb and include only in-frame sequences with V and J called. Some clones fail to appear in such tables; in the studies checked, an unresolved V gene covers under half of the shortfall, and the cause of the remainder is unknown. In all, the sample holds 260,000 or so clones, and about four fifths of those were seen once. Jointly, the top ten make up around 6% of the sample. Source material: peripheral blood. These receptors were taken from an elderly man with acute or convalescent COVID-19.

The chain carries TRBV24-1 and TRBJ2-3; TRBD2 agrees at 7 bases. CDR1 and CDR2 (germline): KGHDR, SFDVKD. With 3 bases clipped from V and 2 bases from J, the junction kept 10 bases outside the gene matches. The CDR3 length is 17 residues. The CDR3 is CATSDPSTAGATDTQYF. In DNA, the CDR3 is TGTGCCACCAGTGATCCCTCGACTGCGGGAGCCACAGATACGCAGTATTTT.

The chain carries TRBV5-1 and TRBJ2-7; TRBD1 agrees at 9 bases. Losses at the gene ends were 8 bases for V and 4 bases for J; bases not matched to a gene: 10. CDR1 is SGHRS, CDR2 YFSETQ, per germline. The CDR3 spans 14 residues. The CDR3, as DNA: TGCGCCAGTCAAGAGGGACAGGGTTTTTACGAGCAGTACTTC. Encoded protein: CASQEGQGFYEQYF. The entire variable domain, with the rest obtained from reference TRBV5-1 and TRBJ2-7, is as follows: KAGVTQTPRYLIKTRGQQVTLSCSPISGHRSVSWYQQTPGQGLQFLFEYFSETQRNKGNFPGRFSGRQFSNSRSEMNVSTLELGDSALYLCASQEGQGFYEQYFGPGTRLTVT.

The V and J genes are TRBV7-9 and TRBJ2-1; 9 bases match TRBD2. In germline, CDR1 is SEHNR, CDR2 FQNEAQ (reference sequence). The CDR3 runs 14 residues. The J segment lost 9 bases and the V segment lost 5 bases, leaving 8 bases of the junction unmatched. The CDR3 sequence: CASSHWTSVGEQFF. CDR3 in DNA: TGTGCCAGCAGCCACTGGACTAGCGTAGGTGAGCAGTTCTTC.

DNA of the CDR3: TGCGCCAGCAGCTTGGGGCGTTACGGACAGGGAACCACTGAAGCTTTCTTT. Its protein is CASSLGRYGQGTTEAFF. The J gene is TRBJ1-1, the V gene TRBV5-1; TRBD1 matches at 8 bases. CDR1 and CDR2 from the germline V gene are SGHRS and YFSETQ. This CDR3 contains 17 residues. Trimming at V came to 0 bases and at J to 4 bases, leaving 11 bases not matched to a gene.

The genes are TRBV10-3 and TRBJ2-7, with 9 bases identical to TRBD1. Germline V gene lookup returns CDR1 ENHRY and CDR2 SYGVKD. The CDR3 extends over 12 amino acids. The J segment lost 5 bases and the V segment lost 9 bases, leaving 5 bases of the junction unmatched. CDR3 in DNA: TGTGCCATGGGTGACAGGGGGAACGAGCAGTACTTC. Translation gives CAMGDRGNEQYF.

This rearrangement joins TRBV7-3 to TRBJ2-3, with D possibly being TRBD2 (5 bases). The V and J ends lost 4 bases and 3 bases respectively, with 20 bases between them. Germline lookup yields CDR1 SGHTA and CDR2 FQGTGA. The CDR3 has 17 residues. The CDR3 here is CASSSIPGPSGTDTQYF. CDR3 DNA sequence: TGTGCCAGCAGCTCAATCCCGGGCCCATCGGGGACAGATACGCAGTATTTT.

The chain recombines TRBV27 with TRBJ2-2; 8 positions agree with TRBD2. Per germline, CDR1 MNHEY and CDR2 SMNVEV (reference sequence). V lost 3 bases and J lost 5; bases outside the gene matches: 2. The CDR3 loop spans 14 amino acids. The CDR3 region is CASSFSSGTGELFF. The DNA of the CDR3 is TGTGCCAGCAGTTTTTCTAGCGGGACCGGGGAGCTGTTTTTT.

V and J are TRBV10-3 and TRBJ2-5, with D unclear. The CDR3 has 12 residues. Germline values: CDR1 ENHRY, CDR2 SYGVKD. V was trimmed by 10 bases and J by 5 bases, leaving 14 bases between them. This chain's CDR3 is CATSTDPETQYF. For the CDR3, the DNA is TGTGCCACTTCAACAGACCCCGAGACCCAGTACTTC.

The chain is built from TRBV19 and TRBJ2-2; no definite D call. The V and J ends lost 2 bases and 1 base respectively, with 5 bases between them. Germline V lookup: CDR1 LNHDA, CDR2 SQIVND (reference sequence). The CDR3 is made up of 14 amino acids. CDR3 nucleotide sequence: TGTGCCAGTAGTATACCGGGGAACACCGGGGAGCTGTTTTTT. This codes for CASSIPGNTGELFF.

V and J are TRBV7-8 and TRBJ2-7; 7 bases agree with TRBD2. This CDR3 is 15 amino acids long. Germline assignment: CDR1 SGHVS and CDR2 FQNEAQ. The V and J ends lost 5 bases and 1 base, in that order; junction bases with no gene match: 8. The CDR3 sequence: CASSTLGGKSYEQYF. For the CDR3, the DNA is TGTGCCAGCAGCACCCTCGGGGGGAAGTCCTACGAGCAGTACTTC.

The chain carries TRBV6-5 and TRBJ2-7; D might be TRBD1 (6 bases). The V and J ends lost 6 bases and 4 bases respectively, with 13 bases between them. Germline V gene sequence: CDR1 MNHEY, CDR2 SVGAGI. The CDR3 totals 13 residues. The CDR3 spells CASRQGWSYEQYF. CDR3 bases: TGTGCCAGCAGACAGGGTTGGTCATACGAGCAGTACTTC.

This chain uses TRBV9 with TRBJ2-1, with D perhaps matching TRBD2 (6 bases). The CDR3 covers 15 residues. V gave up 3 bases and J gave up 5 bases, with 15 bases separating them. CDR1 is SGDLS, CDR2 YYNGEE, per germline. This chain's CDR3 is CASSGWGGIDNEQFF. The DNA of the CDR3 is TGTGCCAGCAGCGGATGGGGCGGGATCGACAATGAGCAGTTCTTC.

The sample holds one count of this clone. The chain carries TRBV10-3 and TRBJ2-1; maybe TRBD1 (6 bases). The CDR3 sequence is 16 residues long. Germline V lookup: CDR1 ENHRY, CDR2 SYGVKD. The ends were cut back, 4 bases at V and 4 bases at J, with 17 bases in the middle. For the CDR3, the DNA is TGTGCCATCAGTGGCTCCAGGGGCCTAACATACAATGAGCAGTTCTTC. Translated: CAISGSRGLTYNEQFF.

This chain connects TRBV5-1 to TRBJ2-1; TRBD1 matches at 8 bases. Per germline, CDR1 SGHRS and CDR2 YFSETQ. Unmatched junction bases numbered 11, after V lost 4 bases and J lost 8 bases. CDR3 size: 15 residues. The CDR3 region has the DNA TGCGCCAGCAGCCTGCGGGACAGGATGATAGATGAGCAGTTCTTC. This translates into CASSLRDRMIDEQFF.